The next 15 T cell receptor beta chains were all read from a single sample in a study of T cells after yellow fever vaccination. From the 5' RACE reads, TCRdb called clonotypes with MiXCR, one entry per CDR3 protein. The sample records around 250,000 distinct CDR3 sequences, 6.9% being singletons. The specimen was CD4+ T cells sorted from PBMCs, collected 15 days after the yellow fever booster vaccination. These receptor sequences come from a man aged 25 to 45 who received the YFV17D yellow fever vaccine.

The chain joins TRBV5-6 to TRBJ1-1; D uncertain. The V end was cut by 2 bases, the J end by 0 bases, with 8 bases between. The CDR3 runs to 14 residues. Germline CDR1 and CDR2: SGHDT and YYEEEE. The DNA of the CDR3 is TGTGCCAGCAGCTTTCTTTCAGTGAACACTGAAGCTTTCTTT. Translation gives CASSFLSVNTEAFF. The full variable domain, rest sourced from reference TRBV5-6 and TRBJ1-1, is DAGVTQSPTHLIKTRGQQVTLRCSPKSGHDTVSWYQQALGQGPQFIFQYYEEEERQRGNFPDRFSGHQFPNYSSELNVNALLLGDSALYLCASSFLSVNTEAFFGQGTRLTVV.

V and J are TRBV7-2 and TRBJ1-5; unclear D gene. The CDR3 is 13 residues long. In germline, CDR1 is SGHTA, CDR2 FQGNSA. Trimming took off 1 base at V and 11 bases at J, with 12 bases between the two ends. The CDR3 region is CASSLEGVGTQHF. CDR3 nucleotides: TGTGCCAGCAGCTTAGAGGGCGTAGGGACCCAGCATTTT.

V and J are TRBV28 and TRBJ2-5; no reliable D call. CDR1 and CDR2 (germline): MDHEN, SYDVKM. Trimming took off 5 bases at V and 2 bases at J, with 9 bases between the two ends. There are 13 residues in the CDR3. CDR3 loop: CASSHPVQETQYF. The CDR3 region has the DNA TGTGCCAGCAGTCACCCAGTTCAAGAGACCCAGTACTTC.

This clonotype has at least ten counts. The chain joins TRBV4-2 to TRBJ2-7; 7 bases map to TRBD1. The V gene's germline CDR1 is LGHNA and CDR2 YNFKEQ. J gave up 0 bases and V 1 base, and 15 bases lay outside the gene matches. This CDR3 is 19 amino acids long. In nucleotides, the CDR3 is TGTGCCAGCAGCCAAGGGCCGGCTGGGGGCACAGGGGCCTCCTACGAGCAGTACTTC. Its protein is CASSQGPAGGTGASYEQYF.

The rearrangement uses TRBV12-3 or TRBV12-4 and TRBJ2-5, with 7 bases matching TRBD1. The length of the CDR3 is 15 residues. Germline trimming cut 6 bases from V and 5 bases from J; bases unmatched to any gene: 12. The CDR3, as DNA: TGTGCCAGCAGACGGACAGGTTCCTCCGGGGAGACCCAGTACTTC. Residues: CASRRTGSSGETQYF.

The chain is built from TRBV12-3 or TRBV12-4 and TRBJ2-3; D is undetermined. With 6 bases removed from V and 0 bases from J, the gap between germline ends came to 4 bases. This CDR3 comprises 12 residues. In DNA, the CDR3 is TGTGCCAGCAGAGAGAGCACAGATACGCAGTATTTT. Protein: CASRESTDTQYF.

This clonotype was seen more than once but under ten times. The V gene is TRBV7-2, the J gene TRBJ1-6; weak D call: TRBD1 (5 bases). Per germline, CDR1 SGHTA and CDR2 FQGNSA. V was cut by 5 bases and J by 9 bases, with 14 bases left in between. The CDR3 sequence is 14 residues long. In nucleotides, the CDR3 is TGTGCCAGCAGCGCGCTGGGGGAGAGTTCACCCCTCCACTTT. Translating gives CASSALGESSPLHF.

This clonotype was counted only a few times. The chain carries TRBV7-9 and TRBJ1-1; the D is unclear. The V gene's germline CDR1 is SEHNR and CDR2 FQNEAQ (reference sequence). V was clipped by 1 base and J by 3 bases, with 9 bases between them. The CDR3 is made up of 14 amino acids. The CDR3 reads CASSLVFGYTEAFF. The CDR3 DNA sequence: TGTGCCAGCAGCTTAGTCTTCGGCTACACTGAAGCTTTCTTT. Together with reference TRBV7-9 and TRBJ1-1, the CDR3 gives the full variable domain: DTGVSQNPRHKITKRGQNVTFRCDPISEHNRLYWYRQTLGQGPEFLTYFQNEAQLEKSRLLSDRFSAERPKGSFSTLEIQRTEQGDSAMYLCASSLVFGYTEAFFGQGTRLTVV.

This clonotype has just a few counts. This chain connects TRBV7-2 to TRBJ2-1; no reliable D call. Germline CDR1 and CDR2: SGHTA and FQGNSA. V lost 3 bases and J 9 bases, leaving 9 bases between the germline ends. This CDR3 has 12 residues. The CDR3 protein is CASSFVSLEQFF. CDR3 coding DNA: TGTGCCAGCAGCTTTGTCTCACTTGAGCAGTTCTTC.

Many counts were recorded for this clonotype. This chain connects TRBV12-3 or TRBV12-4 to TRBJ2-2, with D unresolved. V lost 5 bases and J 11 bases, leaving 6 bases between the germline ends. This CDR3 region has 10 residues. DNA of the CDR3: TGTGCCAGCAGTATACTAGAGCTGTTTTTT. It yields the protein CASSILELFF.

In its sample, this clonotype was seen many times. The chain is built from TRBV5-1 and TRBJ1-2; no clear D gene. The V gene lost 6 bases and the J gene lost 2 bases, with 11 bases spanning the gap. This CDR3 contains 13 residues. Germline loops: CDR1 SGHRS, CDR2 YFSETQ. The CDR3 region is CASTAGQNYGYTF. CDR3 in DNA: TGCGCCAGCACCGCGGGCCAGAACTATGGCTACACCTTC.

This clonotype was seen repeatedly, ten times or more. The CDR3 nucleotides are TGTGCCAGCAGTCGCACGGTGGGAGCCAACGTCCTGACTTTC. Protein: CASSRTVGANVLTF. The V and J genes are TRBV28 and TRBJ2-6; D call uncertain. The germline V gene encodes CDR1 MDHEN and CDR2 SYDVKM. The CDR3 is 14 amino acids. V gave up 5 bases and J gave up 7 bases, with 12 bases separating them.

The rearrangement uses TRBV18 and TRBJ1-1, with D maybe TRBD1 (6 bases). The ends were cut back, 5 bases at V and 14 bases at J, with 30 bases in the middle. Germline V gene lookup returns CDR1 KGHSH and CDR2 LQKENI. This CDR3 has 16 residues. Here the CDR3 DNA reads TGTGCCAGCTCAGTCTCCCTCTCCGGGACATTCGAAACTATGTTCTTT. This codes for CASSVSLSGTFETMFF.

This clonotype was detected only once. The chain is built from TRBV7-9 and TRBJ1-5; weak D call: TRBD1 (6 bases). The V end was cut by 5 bases, the J end by 7 bases, with 21 bases between. Per the germline V gene, CDR1 is SEHNR and CDR2 is FQNEAQ (reference sequence). The CDR3 length is 16 residues. CDR3 coding DNA: TGTGCCAGCAGCGCAGACCGGGGGCCCCGAGGGCAGCCCCAGCATTTT. Its protein is CASSADRGPRGQPQHF.

This clonotype was observed many times. The rearrangement uses TRBV18 and TRBJ1-4; D call uncertain. V lost 4 bases and J lost 4, with 1 base in between. This CDR3 spans 11 amino acids. Per germline, CDR1 KGHSH and CDR2 LQKENI. The CDR3 DNA reads as TGTGCCAGCTCACGTAATGAAAAACTGTTTTTT. Translated, it gives CASSRNEKLFF. The full variable domain, its missing parts supplied by reference TRBV18 and TRBJ1-4, is NAGVMQNPRHLVRRRGQEARLRCSPMKGHSHVYWYRQLPEEGLKFMVYLQKENIIDESGMPKERFSAEFPKEGPSILRIQQVVRGDSAAYFCASSRNEKLFFGSGTQLSVL.